The 19 T cell receptor beta chains reported below all come from one sample, sequenced in a study of human T cells and chemical hapten exposure. Described time point: patch test 1, 2 weeks after DPC sensitization. Noted treatment: therapeutic diphenylcyclopropenone sensitization with weekly scalp DPC. TCRdb re-called the RACE reads with MiXCR, one entry per CDR3 protein. The repertoire holds under 450,000 distinct CDR3 sequences, with 4% to 5.5% as singletons. Sequencing was performed on whole blood, taken in connection with sensitization to the hapten diphenylcyclopropenone (DPC). These receptor sequences come from a woman aged 50 to 60 with alopecia areata. Some clones in this sample may be carry-over from other donors' samples.

The chain uses TRBV5-8 and TRBJ1-1, with a weak D call TRBD1 (6 bases). The V end was cut by 4 bases, the J end by 4 bases, with 17 bases between. This CDR3 has 15 amino acids. CDR1 is SGHTS, CDR2 YDEGEE, per germline. The CDR3 loop reads CASSGGRREGTEAFF. The CDR3 DNA sequence: TGTGCCAGCAGCGGGGGGCGGCGGGAGGGCACTGAAGCTTTCTTT.

This clonotype was counted ten times or more. The chain combines TRBV28 with TRBJ2-5; D ambiguous. This CDR3 contains 14 residues. Trimming stripped 3 bases from V and 4 bases from J, with 12 bases between. Per the germline V gene, CDR1 is MDHEN and CDR2 is SYDVKM. The CDR3 here is CASSFEVGPETQYF. In DNA form, the CDR3 reads TGTGCCAGCAGTTTCGAGGTCGGACCAGAGACCCAGTACTTC.

This clonotype has a count of ten or more. This chain uses TRBV29-1 with TRBJ2-2; 7 bases map to TRBD2. The ends lost 1 base at V and 3 bases at J; junction bases unmatched: 8. This CDR3 comprises 16 residues. Germline V gene sequence: CDR1 SQVTM, CDR2 ANQGSEA. CDR3 sequence reads: CSVEGYAGAHTGELFF. The DNA of the CDR3 is TGCAGCGTTGAAGGTTATGCGGGAGCCCACACCGGGGAGCTGTTTTTT.

This clonotype showed up just a few times. V is TRBV6-5 and J is TRBJ2-7; either TRBD1 or TRBD2 may fit D (5 bases each). The CDR3 spans 16 residues. V shed 4 bases and J shed 2 bases, with 18 bases lying between them. Germline CDR1 and CDR2: MNHEY and SVGAGI. CDR3 nucleotide sequence: TGTGCCAGCAGTTTAGATAGGGGACCACCGACCTACGAGCAGTACTTC. Translating gives CASSLDRGPPTYEQYF.

This clonotype was found a few times. The chain is built from TRBV28 and TRBJ2-2; D perhaps matches TRBD1 (6 bases). The germline V and J ends were trimmed by 5 bases and 4 bases, with 14 bases remaining between them. The CDR3 sequence is 15 residues long. Germline CDR1 is MDHEN and CDR2 is SYDVKM. DNA of the CDR3: TGTGCCAGCAGTACCCCGGGACACGCCACCGGGGAGCTGTTTTTT. This codes for CASSTPGHATGELFF.

This rearrangement joins TRBV5-4 to TRBJ2-6; 13 bases align to TRBD2. CDR1 is SGHNT, CDR2 YYREEE, per germline (reference sequence). The CDR3 is 19 amino acids. The junction had 9 bases not matched to a gene; V was cut back by 4 bases and J by 2 bases. The CDR3 spells CASSLPGLAGAAGANVLTF. The CDR3 DNA is TGTGCCAGCAGCCTGCCCGGACTAGCGGGAGCGGCTGGGGCCAACGTCCTGACTTTC.

This clonotype was detected ten times or more. The chain carries TRBV6-5 and TRBJ1-2, with 9 bases that match TRBD1. Trimming at V came to 5 bases and at J to 4 bases, leaving 8 bases not matched to a gene. The CDR3 contains 15 residues. CDR1 is MNHEY, CDR2 SVGAGI, per germline. The CDR3 DNA is TGTGCCAGCAGTACCGGGACAGGGATTACCTATGGCTACACCTTC. This encodes CASSTGTGITYGYTF.

The table lists this clonotype with a few counts. This sequence joins TRBV12-3 or TRBV12-4 and TRBJ2-7; D gene ambiguous. This CDR3 has 14 residues. Trimming stripped 5 bases from V and 3 bases from J, with 14 bases between. CDR3 loop: CASSPDGANYEQYF. Here the CDR3 DNA reads TGTGCCAGCAGTCCGGACGGCGCGAACTACGAGCAGTACTTC.

This clonotype has just a few counts. The chain has TRBV12-5 and TRBJ1-1; 9 bases map to TRBD1. Trimming took 2 bases from V and 1 from J; bases not matched to a gene: 5. The length of the CDR3 is 16 residues. Germline V gene sequence: CDR1 LGHNT, CDR2 FRNRAP. The CDR3 DNA reads TGTGCTAGTGGTTTGCCACCGGGACAGGGGAACACTGAAGCTTTCTTT. Amino acid sequence: CASGLPPGQGNTEAFF.

This clonotype was seen repeatedly, ten times or more. The chain uses TRBV27 and TRBJ2-7; D is tentatively TRBD1 or TRBD2 (5 bases each). V dropped 7 bases and J dropped 3 bases, with 10 bases sitting between them. The CDR3 is 12 amino acids. CDR1 MNHEY and CDR2 SMNVEV come from the germline V gene (reference sequence). The CDR3 DNA sequence: TGTGCCAGCAAACGGGGCAGCTACGAGCAGTACTTC. Protein: CASKRGSYEQYF.

V is TRBV4-2 and J is TRBJ2-7; 8 bases line up with TRBD2. The germline V gene encodes CDR1 LGHNA and CDR2 YNFKEQ. V lost 4 bases and J lost 0; bases outside the gene matches: 5. CDR3 length equals 15 residues. The CDR3 loop is CASSPAGESSYEQYF. The CDR3 nucleotides read TGTGCCAGCAGCCCAGCGGGGGAGAGCTCCTACGAGCAGTACTTC.

This clonotype was counted a few times. The chain has TRBV20-1 and TRBJ1-5; D is uncertain. V lost 2 bases and J 5 bases, leaving 10 bases between the germline ends. The CDR3 runs to 13 residues. Per the germline V gene, CDR1 is DFQATT and CDR2 is SNEGSKA (reference sequence). The CDR3 DNA follows: TGCAGTGCTAGACCGCCGGCGGATCAGCCCCAGCATTTT. Its protein is CSARPPADQPQHF.

Only a few counts were recorded for this clonotype. This chain uses TRBV29-1 with TRBJ1-1; D is uncertain. CDR1 is SQVTM, CDR2 ANQGSEA, per germline. Trimming shortened V by 7 bases and J by 6 bases, and 12 bases separated the two germline ends. This CDR3 region has 11 residues. The CDR3 region is CSGVSGAEAFF. CDR3 DNA: TGCAGCGGGGTTAGCGGGGCTGAAGCTTTCTTT.

This clonotype has at least ten counts. This chain links TRBV7-9 with TRBJ1-6, with D uncertain. With 8 bases removed from V and 7 bases from J, the gap between germline ends came to 15 bases. This CDR3 is built from 14 residues. Per the germline V gene, CDR1 is SEHNR and CDR2 is FQNEAQ (reference sequence). For the CDR3, the DNA is TGTGCCAGCGGGAGGTGGGATGACAATTCACCCCTCCACTTT. Protein sequence: CASGRWDDNSPLHF.

The chain joins TRBV20-1 to TRBJ1-5; 9 bases agree with TRBD1. The junction had 7 bases not matched to a gene; V was cut back by 5 bases and J by 2 bases. The germline V gene encodes CDR1 DFQATT and CDR2 SNEGSKA (reference sequence). CDR3 size: 15 residues. The CDR3 nucleotides read TGCAGTGCTCCGCAACAGGGGGCTCGCAATCAGCCCCAGCATTTT. It specifies CSAPQQGARNQPQHF.

The rearrangement joins TRBV10-3 to TRBJ2-7; D is possibly TRBD2 (7 bases). CDR1 is ENHRY and CDR2 is SYGVKD in the germline V gene. Between the trimmed V and J ends, which lost 4 bases and 4 bases, there was a span of 11 bases. The CDR3 consists of 13 residues. DNA for the CDR3: TGTGCCATCAGTGTTGCGGGGGCTTACGAGCAGTACTTC. Its protein is CAISVAGAYEQYF.

The rearrangement links TRBV5-6 to TRBJ2-1, with TRBD1 as a possible D gene (5 bases). This CDR3 is 15 amino acids long. V was cut by 4 bases and J by 7 bases, with 18 bases left in between. CDR1 and CDR2 from the germline V gene are SGHDT and YYEEEE. The CDR3, as DNA: TGTGCCAGCAGCCAACGAAGCTGGGGCGGAAATGAGCAGTTCTTC. Translation: CASSQRSWGGNEQFF.

This clonotype was counted ten times or more. In DNA, the CDR3 is TGCAGCGTTGTTTCTAATCTGGGTACCGAAGCTTTCTTT. This encodes CSVVSNLGTEAFF. The rearrangement uses TRBV29-1 and TRBJ1-1; D not certain. CDR1 is SQVTM, CDR2 ANQGSEA, per germline. V was pared by 4 bases and J by 8 bases, with 17 bases between. The CDR3 spans 13 residues. Filled out from reference TRBV29-1 and TRBJ1-1, the complete variable domain reads SAVISQKPSRDICQRGTSLTIQCQVDSQVTMMFWYRQQPGQSLTLIATANQGSEATYESGFVIDKFPISRPNLTFSTLTVSNMSPEDSSIYLCSVVSNLGTEAFFGQGTRLTVV.

This clonotype was detected many times. The chain uses TRBV20-1 and TRBJ2-7; D is unclear. V lost 3 bases and J lost 1, with 13 bases in between. The CDR3 consists of 14 residues. Germline lookup yields CDR1 DFQATT and CDR2 SNEGSKA (reference sequence). CDR3 in DNA: TGCAGTGCTAGTGGTTTCAGAGGTTCCTACGAGCAGTACTTC. Its protein is CSASGFRGSYEQYF.